Below, 25 T cell receptor beta chains from the same sample are listed, as sequenced in a study of beta chain features in type 1 diabetes. Expressed TCRB transcripts got sequenced, as all isolated RNA was reverse transcribed. TCRdb's table, derived via immunoSEQ multiplex PCR, lists solely in-frame clones and lacks some. The table shows some 220,000 clones, with about a tenth occurring only once. What was sequenced was central memory CD4+ T cells from blood. The source of these receptors is a young man in good health.

A few counts support this clone. This chain uses TRBV29-1 with TRBJ1-1; no clear D gene. CDR1 and CDR2 from the germline V gene are SQVTM and ANQGSEA. The CDR3 spans 11 residues. Trimming shortened V by 0 bases and J by 4 bases, and 3 bases separated the two germline ends. CDR3 sequence (DNA): TGCAGCGTTGAAGACGCCACTGAAGCTTTCTTT. It specifies CSVEDATEAFF.

In this sample, this clone turned up a few times. J is TRBJ2-5 and V is TRBV18; D uncertain. V was shortened by 3 bases and J by 4 bases, with 9 bases between the two germline ends. The CDR3 covers 13 residues. Germline V lookup: CDR1 KGHSH, CDR2 LQKENI. The CDR3 spells CASSPTNGETQYF. The CDR3 nucleotides read TGTGCCAGCTCACCGACGAATGGAGAGACCCAGTACTTC.

There are a few counts of this clone. The chain carries TRBV30 and TRBJ2-3; D is perhaps TRBD1 (6 bases). The length of the CDR3 is 11 residues. Germline V lookup: CDR1 GTSNPN, CDR2 SVGIG (reference sequence). CDR3 sequence reads: CAQKGVDTQYF. CDR3 nucleotides: TGTGCACAAAAGGGGGTAGATACGCAGTATTTT.

The chain has TRBV29-1 and TRBJ2-5; 7 positions agree with TRBD1. V lost 7 bases, J lost 1 base, and 6 bases stayed unmatched. Germline CDR1 is SQVTM and CDR2 is ANQGSEA. This CDR3 is 13 amino acids long. The CDR3 loop is CSARQGSQETQYF. CDR3 nucleotide sequence: TGCAGCGCCCGACAGGGATCCCAAGAGACCCAGTACTTC.

The chain combines TRBV4-1 with TRBJ2-1; D possibly matches TRBD1 or TRBD2 (6 bases each). The germline V gene has CDR1 MGHRA and CDR2 YSYEKL. The CDR3 has 14 amino acids. The V end was cut by 2 bases, the J end by 6 bases, with 11 bases between. The chain's CDR3 is CASSQRGLGNEQFF. The DNA of the CDR3 is TGCGCCAGCAGCCAACGGGGGCTCGGCAATGAGCAGTTCTTC.

This chain uses TRBV7-2 with TRBJ2-2, with TRBD1 as a possible D gene (5 bases). V was trimmed by 5 bases and J by 1 base, leaving 11 bases between them. Per the germline V gene, CDR1 is SGHTA and CDR2 is FQGNSA. This CDR3 contains 15 residues. CDR3 amino acids: CASSQPQGNTGELFF. In DNA form, the CDR3 reads TGTGCCAGCAGCCAACCCCAGGGGAACACCGGGGAGCTGTTTTTT.

The chain employs TRBV6-5 and TRBJ2-1; D is possibly TRBD2 (5 bases). The CDR3 sequence is 16 residues long. The germline gives CDR1 MNHEY, CDR2 SVGAGI. The V gene lost 2 bases and the J gene lost 7 bases, with 18 bases spanning the gap. CDR3 in amino acids: CASSYRTRVGGNEQFF. CDR3 nucleotide sequence: TGTGCCAGCAGTTACCGGACTCGGGTCGGTGGGAATGAGCAGTTCTTC.

The chain recombines TRBV5-1 with TRBJ2-1; 8 bases line up with TRBD1. V shed 3 bases and J 9 bases; nucleotides not matched to a gene: 8. CDR1 and CDR2 from the germline V gene are SGHRS and YFSETQ. This CDR3 comprises 14 residues. The CDR3 nucleotides read TGCGCCAGCAGCTCCCGGACAGGGCAAGGTGAGCAGTTCTTC. Amino acid sequence: CASSSRTGQGEQFF.

This chain connects TRBV28 to TRBJ2-4; D gene ambiguous. Trimming removed 4 bases at V and 1 base at J, with 8 bases between. The germline V gene encodes CDR1 MDHEN and CDR2 SYDVKM. The length of the CDR3 is 14 residues. CDR3 region: CASSYPTAKNIQYF. In DNA, the CDR3 is TGTGCCAGCAGTTACCCGACTGCCAAAAACATTCAGTACTTC.

This clone has only a few counts. This chain links TRBV5-1 with TRBJ2-5, with 9 bases fitting TRBD1. Germline trimming cut 7 bases from V and 1 base from J; bases unmatched to any gene: 5. Germline lookup yields CDR1 SGHRS and CDR2 YFSETQ. There are 14 residues in the CDR3. CDR3 DNA sequence: TGCGCCAGCTGCGTGGGACAGGGCCAAGAGACCCAGTACTTC. Translating gives CASCVGQGQETQYF.

This clone has just a few counts. V is TRBV5-4 and J is TRBJ2-1; 7 bases line up with TRBD1. The CDR3 spans 15 residues. Germline lookup yields CDR1 SGHNT and CDR2 YYREEE (reference sequence). V was clipped by 4 bases and J by 5 bases; unmatched bases: 9. This CDR3 is CASSARGPLDNEQFF. In DNA form, the CDR3 reads TGTGCCAGCAGCGCAAGGGGGCCCCTGGACAATGAGCAGTTCTTC.

V is TRBV7-7 and J is TRBJ2-1, with 8 bases that match TRBD1. Per the germline V gene, CDR1 is SSHAT and CDR2 is FNYEAQ (reference sequence). The ends lost 3 bases at V and 4 bases at J; junction bases unmatched: 5. CDR3 length: 15 residues. CDR3 amino acids: CASSFDRGSYNEQFF. The CDR3 nucleotides read TGTGCCAGCAGCTTCGACAGGGGCTCATACAATGAGCAGTTCTTC.

This clone came up many times. The V gene is TRBV7-8, the J gene TRBJ2-5; D perhaps matches TRBD1 (6 bases). The V end was cut by 5 bases, the J end by 10 bases, with 20 bases between. This CDR3 spans 14 amino acids. Germline V gives CDR1 SGHVS, CDR2 FQNEAQ. In nucleotides, the CDR3 is TGTGCCAGCAGCCACCTAGGTCCAGGGGAAGTCCAGTACTTC. Encoded protein: CASSHLGPGEVQYF.

This clone came up a few times. DNA of the CDR3: TGTGCCAGCAGCTTAGGCGACAGGGGAGCCAAAAACATTCAGTACTTC. Residues: CASSLGDRGAKNIQYF. J is TRBJ2-4 and V is TRBV7-9, with 8 bases lining up with TRBD1. V gave up 1 base and J gave up 0 bases; unmatched junction bases: 2. Looked up from germline, CDR1 is SEHNR and CDR2 is FQNEAQ (reference sequence). The CDR3 sequence is 16 residues long.

This clone was detected only a few times. V and J are TRBV29-1 and TRBJ2-5; no clear D. CDR3 length equals 15 residues. Looked up from germline, CDR1 is SQVTM and CDR2 is ANQGSEA. With 7 bases removed from V and 5 bases from J, the gap between germline ends came to 23 bases. This CDR3 reads CSAQQKAVLGETQYF. For the CDR3, the DNA is TGCAGCGCTCAACAGAAAGCAGTTCTTGGGGAGACCCAGTACTTC. The full variable domain, rest sourced from reference TRBV29-1 and TRBJ2-5, is SAVISQKPSRDICQRGTSLTIQCQVDSQVTMMFWYRQQPGQSLTLIATANQGSEATYESGFVIDKFPISRPNLTFSTLTVSNMSPEDSSIYLCSAQQKAVLGETQYFGPGTRLLVL.

The chain joins TRBV21-1 to TRBJ2-5. TRBV21-1 is a recognized pseudogene. This CDR3 is built from 15 residues. CDR3 sequence: CASSKVPGAGETQYF. The DNA for the CDR3 is TGTGCCAGCAGCAAGGTTCCGGGGGCGGGAGAGACCCAGTACTTC.

This clone was counted many times. The chain is built from TRBV7-9 and TRBJ2-5; the D is unclear. Germline CDR1 is SEHNR and CDR2 is FQNEAQ (reference sequence). The CDR3 contains 14 residues. Trimming took 7 bases from V and 4 from J, leaving 16 bases between them. The CDR3 DNA reads TGTGCCAGCACCCTAGGATCCCCGGGAGAGACCCAGTACTTC. The encoded protein is CASTLGSPGETQYF.

This clone was picked up a small number of times. The V gene is TRBV4-2, the J gene TRBJ2-3, with 7 bases aligning to TRBD2. CDR3 length equals 14 residues. The V and J ends lost 6 bases and 4 bases, in that order; junction bases with no gene match: 7. Germline V lookup: CDR1 LGHNA, CDR2 YNFKEQ. The CDR3 spells CASSREEAPDTQYF. For the CDR3, the DNA is TGTGCCAGCAGTCGGGAGGAGGCCCCAGATACGCAGTATTTT.

This clone showed up many times. In the same sample, other DNA sequences code for this CDR3. The chain recombines TRBV30 with TRBJ1-5; D is undetermined. CDR1 GTSNPN and CDR2 SVGIG come from the germline V gene (reference sequence). Trimming cost V 2 bases and J 0 bases, with 8 bases left between them. The CDR3 is 14 amino acids. CDR3: CAWSLGYSNQPQHF. The CDR3 DNA reads as TGTGCCTGGAGTTTAGGGTATAGCAATCAGCCCCAGCATTTT.

There are a few counts of this clone. Here the CDR3 reads CASSQGSGMGNEQFF. CDR3 coding DNA: TGCGCCAGCAGCCAAGGGTCAGGGATGGGGAATGAGCAGTTCTTC. V is TRBV4-1 and J is TRBJ2-1; perhaps TRBD1 as D (5 bases). CDR1 is MGHRA and CDR2 is YSYEKL in the germline V gene. The CDR3 has 15 residues. Between the trimmed V and J ends, which lost 1 base and 7 bases, there was a span of 14 bases.

This clone was seen more than once but under ten times. This chain connects TRBV11-2 to TRBJ2-6; D remains unclear. This CDR3 is built from 16 residues. Trimming removed 2 bases from V and 0 bases from J, with 8 bases in between. Germline CDR1 is SGHAT and CDR2 is FQNNGV. For the CDR3, the DNA is TGTGCCAGCAGCTTAACACGCTCCTCTGGGGCCAACGTCCTGACTTTC. This encodes CASSLTRSSGANVLTF.

This clone was observed a handful of times. This sequence joins TRBV7-2 and TRBJ2-1; no definite D call. V gave up 1 base and J gave up 0 bases, with 10 bases separating them. The CDR3 has 16 residues. CDR1 is SGHTA and CDR2 is FQGNSA in the germline V gene. The CDR3 spells CASSLGPRSSYNEQFF. The CDR3 DNA reads as TGTGCCAGCAGCTTAGGCCCTAGGAGCTCCTACAATGAGCAGTTCTTC.

The chain carries TRBV30 and TRBJ2-5; D is undetermined. The CDR3 totals 13 residues. Germline-derived CDR1 and CDR2 are GTSNPN and SVGIG (reference sequence). V shed 5 bases and J shed 2 bases, with 12 bases lying between them. The CDR3 nucleotides are TGTGCCTGGGGTGAACTGATACAAGAGACCCAGTACTTC. The encoded protein is CAWGELIQETQYF.

The chain has TRBV5-1 and TRBJ1-3; 7 bases agree with TRBD1. The CDR3 covers 15 residues. The V segment lost 0 bases and the J segment 0 bases; nucleotides outside the gene matches: 0. Looked up from germline, CDR1 is SGHRS and CDR2 is YFSETQ. For the CDR3, the DNA is TGCGCCAGCAGCTTGGACAGGGGCTCTGGAAACACCATATATTTT. Protein product: CASSLDRGSGNTIYF. The variable domain in full, with the rest retrieved from reference TRBV5-1 and TRBJ1-3, is KAGVTQTPRYLIKTRGQQVTLSCSPISGHRSVSWYQQTPGQGLQFLFEYFSETQRNKGNFPGRFSGRQFSNSRSEMNVSTLELGDSALYLCASSLDRGSGNTIYFGEGSWLTVV.

This clone turned up a few times. The rearrangement joins TRBV4-3 to TRBJ2-2; the D gene is possibly TRBD1 (5 bases). Germline V CDR1 and CDR2: LGHNA, YSLEER. The V end lost 1 base, the J end lost 6 bases, and 9 bases lay between the germline ends. This CDR3 has 14 amino acids. DNA for the CDR3: TGCGCCAGCAGCCAAGCCAGGGAAGCCGGGGAGCTGTTTTTT. Its protein is CASSQAREAGELFF.